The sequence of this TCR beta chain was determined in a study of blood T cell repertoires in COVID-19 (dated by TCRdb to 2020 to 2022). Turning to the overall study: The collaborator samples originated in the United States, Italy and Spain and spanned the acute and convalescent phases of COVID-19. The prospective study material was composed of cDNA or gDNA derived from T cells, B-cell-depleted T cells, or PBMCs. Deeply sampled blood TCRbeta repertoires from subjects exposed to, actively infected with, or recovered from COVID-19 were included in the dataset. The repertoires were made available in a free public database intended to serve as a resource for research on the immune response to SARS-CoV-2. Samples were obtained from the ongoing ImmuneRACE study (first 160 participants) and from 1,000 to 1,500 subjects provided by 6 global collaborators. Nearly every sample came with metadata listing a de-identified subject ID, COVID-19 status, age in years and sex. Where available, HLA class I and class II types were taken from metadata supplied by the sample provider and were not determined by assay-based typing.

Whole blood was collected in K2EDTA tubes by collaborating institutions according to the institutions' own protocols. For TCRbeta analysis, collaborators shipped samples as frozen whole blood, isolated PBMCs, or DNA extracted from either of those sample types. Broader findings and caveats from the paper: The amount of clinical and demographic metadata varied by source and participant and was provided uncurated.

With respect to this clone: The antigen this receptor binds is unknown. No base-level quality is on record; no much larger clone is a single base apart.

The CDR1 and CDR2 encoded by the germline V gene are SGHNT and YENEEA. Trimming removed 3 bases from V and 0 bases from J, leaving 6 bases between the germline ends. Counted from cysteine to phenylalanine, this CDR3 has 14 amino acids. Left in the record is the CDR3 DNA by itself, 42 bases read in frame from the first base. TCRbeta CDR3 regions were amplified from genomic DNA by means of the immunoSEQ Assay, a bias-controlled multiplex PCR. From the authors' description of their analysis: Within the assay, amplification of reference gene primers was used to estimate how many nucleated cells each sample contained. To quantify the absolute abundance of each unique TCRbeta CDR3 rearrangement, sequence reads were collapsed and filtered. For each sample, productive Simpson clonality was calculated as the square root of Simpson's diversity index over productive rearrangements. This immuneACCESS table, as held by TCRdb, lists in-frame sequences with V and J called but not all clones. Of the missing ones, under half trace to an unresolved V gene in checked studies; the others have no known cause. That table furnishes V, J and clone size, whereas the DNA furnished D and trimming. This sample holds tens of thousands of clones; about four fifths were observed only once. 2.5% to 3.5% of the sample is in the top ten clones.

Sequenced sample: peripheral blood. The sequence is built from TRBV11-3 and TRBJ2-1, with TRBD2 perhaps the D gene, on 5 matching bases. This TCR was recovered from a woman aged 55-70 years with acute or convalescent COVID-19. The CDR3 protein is CASSLGSSYNEQFF. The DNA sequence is TGTGCCAGCAGCTTGGGGAGCTCCTACAATGAGCAGTTCTTC.